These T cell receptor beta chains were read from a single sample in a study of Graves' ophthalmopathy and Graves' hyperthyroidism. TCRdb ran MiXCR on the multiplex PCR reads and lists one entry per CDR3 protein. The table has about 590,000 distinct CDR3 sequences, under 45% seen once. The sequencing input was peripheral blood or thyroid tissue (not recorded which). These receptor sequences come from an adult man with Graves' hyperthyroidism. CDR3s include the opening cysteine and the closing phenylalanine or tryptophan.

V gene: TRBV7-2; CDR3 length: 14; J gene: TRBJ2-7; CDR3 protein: CASSLGLADYEQYF
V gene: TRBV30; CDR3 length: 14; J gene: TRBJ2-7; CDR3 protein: CAWSKGARGYEQYF
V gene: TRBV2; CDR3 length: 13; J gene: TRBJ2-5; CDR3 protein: CASARLVLETQYF
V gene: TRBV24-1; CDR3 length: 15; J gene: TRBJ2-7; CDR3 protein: CATSDPSSDSYEQYF
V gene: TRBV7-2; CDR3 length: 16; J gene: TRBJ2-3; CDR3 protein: CASSYPSGTGSDTQYF
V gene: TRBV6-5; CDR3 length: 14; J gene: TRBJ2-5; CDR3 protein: CASSPGRNQETQYF
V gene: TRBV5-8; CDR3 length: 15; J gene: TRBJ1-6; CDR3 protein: CASSLLAELNSPLHF
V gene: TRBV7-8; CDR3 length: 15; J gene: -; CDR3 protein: CASTLLRVPGTEQFF
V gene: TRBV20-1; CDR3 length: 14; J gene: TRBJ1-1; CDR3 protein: CSASSQILDGEAFF
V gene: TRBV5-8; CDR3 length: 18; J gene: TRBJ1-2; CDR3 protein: CASSLMGFESGSNYGYTF
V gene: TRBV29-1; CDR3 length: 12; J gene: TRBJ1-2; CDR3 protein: CSVEDRGLGYTF
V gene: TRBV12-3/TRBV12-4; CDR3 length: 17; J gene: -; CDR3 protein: CASSLRVGGGENNEQFF
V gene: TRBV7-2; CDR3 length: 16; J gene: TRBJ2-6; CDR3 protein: CASSSPPAIGANVLTF
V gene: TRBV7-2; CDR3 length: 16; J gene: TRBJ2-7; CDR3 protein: CASSQDLVGGADEQYF
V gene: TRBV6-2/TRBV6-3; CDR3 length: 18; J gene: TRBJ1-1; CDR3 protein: CASTKGGVERHGNTEAFF
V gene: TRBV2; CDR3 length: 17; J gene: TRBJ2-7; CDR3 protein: CASSAGRVATISYEQYF
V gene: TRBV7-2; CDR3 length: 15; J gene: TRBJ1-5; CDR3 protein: CASSRGTGSLQPQHF
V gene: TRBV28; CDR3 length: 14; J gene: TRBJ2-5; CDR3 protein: CASRQPGQGETQYF
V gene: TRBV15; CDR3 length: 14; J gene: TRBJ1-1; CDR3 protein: CATSRDRKNTEAFF
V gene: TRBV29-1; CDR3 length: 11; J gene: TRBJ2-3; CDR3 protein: CSVENTDTQYF
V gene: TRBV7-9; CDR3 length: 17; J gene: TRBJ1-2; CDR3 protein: CASSQVAGRTLNYGYTF
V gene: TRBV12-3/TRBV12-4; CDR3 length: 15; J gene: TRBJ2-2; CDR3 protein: CTSSHNRGWTGELFF
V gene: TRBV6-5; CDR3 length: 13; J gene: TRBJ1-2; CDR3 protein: CASSVRDRAGYTF
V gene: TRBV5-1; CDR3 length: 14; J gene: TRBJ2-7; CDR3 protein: CASSLEVWGHEQYF
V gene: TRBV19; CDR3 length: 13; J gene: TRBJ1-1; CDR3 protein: CASNTGRKTEAFF
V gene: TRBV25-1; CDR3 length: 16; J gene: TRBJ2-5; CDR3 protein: CASSEMGRGTEETQYF
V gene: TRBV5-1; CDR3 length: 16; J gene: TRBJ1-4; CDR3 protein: CASSFAGPATSEKLFF
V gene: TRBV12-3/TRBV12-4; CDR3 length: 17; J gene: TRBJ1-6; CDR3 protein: CASSLGTGGSWNSPLHF
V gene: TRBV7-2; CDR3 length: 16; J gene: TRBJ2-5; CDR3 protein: CASSLSPGGAGKTQYF
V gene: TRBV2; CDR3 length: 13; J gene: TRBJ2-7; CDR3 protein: CASRAGHFYEQYF
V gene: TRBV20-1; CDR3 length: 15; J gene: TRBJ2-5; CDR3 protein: CSARVPGSLQETQYF
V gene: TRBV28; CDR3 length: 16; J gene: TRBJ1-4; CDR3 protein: CASSPLPGATNEKLFF
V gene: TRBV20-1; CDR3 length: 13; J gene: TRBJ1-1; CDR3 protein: CSARSRQGTEAFF
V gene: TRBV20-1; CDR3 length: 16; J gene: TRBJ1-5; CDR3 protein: CSAYSGTANPNQPQHF
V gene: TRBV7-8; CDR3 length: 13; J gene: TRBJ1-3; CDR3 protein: CASSLMRGNTIYF
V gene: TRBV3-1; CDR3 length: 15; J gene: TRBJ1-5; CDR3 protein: CASSQGQGAHQPQHF
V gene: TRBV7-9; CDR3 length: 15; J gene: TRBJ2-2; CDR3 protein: CASSVTGPDTGELFF
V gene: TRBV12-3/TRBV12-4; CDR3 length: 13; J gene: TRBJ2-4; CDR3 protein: CASSFGQGNIQYF
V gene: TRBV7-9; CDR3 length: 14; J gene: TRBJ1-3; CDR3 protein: CASSVTGGRNTIYF
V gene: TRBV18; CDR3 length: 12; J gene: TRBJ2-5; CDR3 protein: CASSREDETQYF
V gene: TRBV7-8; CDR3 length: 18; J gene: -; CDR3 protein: CASSQGTSGSPRDNEQFF
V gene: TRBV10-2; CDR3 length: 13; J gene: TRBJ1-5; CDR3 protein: CASSLVYNEPQHF
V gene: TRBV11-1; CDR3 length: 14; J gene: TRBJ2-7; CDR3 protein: CASVVAGASHEQYF
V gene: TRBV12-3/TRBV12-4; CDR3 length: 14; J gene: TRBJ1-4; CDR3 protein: CASTPGQPNEKLFF
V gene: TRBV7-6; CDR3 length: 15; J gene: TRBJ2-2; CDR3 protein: CASSLAGEHTGELFF
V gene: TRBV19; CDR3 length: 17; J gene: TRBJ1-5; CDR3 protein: CASSSRAGQYSNQPQHF
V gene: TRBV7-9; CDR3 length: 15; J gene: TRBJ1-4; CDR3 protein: CASSLGTESREKLFF
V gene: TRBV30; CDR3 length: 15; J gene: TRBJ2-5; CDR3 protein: CAWSDGQGVQETQYF
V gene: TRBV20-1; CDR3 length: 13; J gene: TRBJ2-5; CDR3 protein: CSAPPLGEETQYF
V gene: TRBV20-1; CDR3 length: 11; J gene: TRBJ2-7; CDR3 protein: CSAPRGGEQYF
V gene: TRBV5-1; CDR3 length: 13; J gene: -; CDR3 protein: CASSLGQGDEQFF
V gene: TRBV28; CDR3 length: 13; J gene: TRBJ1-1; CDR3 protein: CATTPTPGTEAFF
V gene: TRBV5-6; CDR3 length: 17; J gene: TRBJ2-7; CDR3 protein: CASSLTLAGGGSYEQYF